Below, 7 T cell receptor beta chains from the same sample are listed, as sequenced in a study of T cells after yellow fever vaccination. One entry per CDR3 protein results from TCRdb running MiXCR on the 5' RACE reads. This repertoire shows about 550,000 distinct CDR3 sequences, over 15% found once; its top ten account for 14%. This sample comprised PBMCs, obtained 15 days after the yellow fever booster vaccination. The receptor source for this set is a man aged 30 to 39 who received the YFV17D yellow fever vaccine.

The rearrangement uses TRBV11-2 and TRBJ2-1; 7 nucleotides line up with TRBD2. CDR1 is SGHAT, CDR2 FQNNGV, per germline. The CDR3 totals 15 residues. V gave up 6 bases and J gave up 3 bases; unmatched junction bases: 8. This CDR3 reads CASSLKSGNYNEQFF. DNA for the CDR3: TGTGCCAGCAGTCTTAAAAGCGGGAACTACAATGAGCAGTTCTTC.

The CDR3 DNA reads as TGCAGCGTTGAAGACTGGGGCGGGGAAAAACTGTTTTTT. It is translated as CSVEDWGGEKLFF. The chain uses TRBV29-1 and TRBJ1-4, with D maybe TRBD1 (5 bases). V lost 0 bases and J lost 8, with 10 bases in between. The CDR3 loop spans 13 amino acids. Germline values: CDR1 SQVTM, CDR2 ANQGSEA.

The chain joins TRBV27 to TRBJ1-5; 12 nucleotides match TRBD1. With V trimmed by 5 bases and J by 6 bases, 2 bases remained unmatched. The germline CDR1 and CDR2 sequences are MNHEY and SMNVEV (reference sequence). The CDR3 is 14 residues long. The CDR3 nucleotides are TGTGCCAGCAGTAGGGACAGGGGGCGTCAGCCCCAGCATTTT. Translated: CASSRDRGRQPQHF.

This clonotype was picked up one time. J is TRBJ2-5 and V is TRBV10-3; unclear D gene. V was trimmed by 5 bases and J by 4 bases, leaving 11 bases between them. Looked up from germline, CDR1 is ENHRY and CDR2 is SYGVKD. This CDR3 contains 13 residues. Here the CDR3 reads CAISSPPSETQYF. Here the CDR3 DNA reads TGTGCCATCAGTTCCCCTCCCTCAGAGACCCAGTACTTC.

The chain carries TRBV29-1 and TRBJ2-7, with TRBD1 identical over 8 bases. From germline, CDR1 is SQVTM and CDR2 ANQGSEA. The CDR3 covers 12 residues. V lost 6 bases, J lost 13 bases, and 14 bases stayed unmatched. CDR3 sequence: CSVGTDRGRPYF. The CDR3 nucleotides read TGCAGCGTGGGGACTGACAGGGGTAGGCCATACTTC.

CDR3 amino acids: CASLRWDEETQYF. In DNA, the CDR3 is TGTGCCAGTCTAAGGTGGGATGAAGAGACCCAGTACTTC. The chain uses TRBV12-3 or TRBV12-4 and TRBJ2-5; D is uncertain. V lost 9 bases and J lost 3, with 14 bases in between. The CDR3 is made up of 13 amino acids.

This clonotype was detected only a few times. In DNA, the CDR3 is TGTGCCAGCAGCCGACGACATTCGGAGACCCAGTACTTC. Its protein product is CASSRRHSETQYF. The rearrangement uses TRBV7-2 and TRBJ2-5, with D unclear. Germline assignment: CDR1 SGHTA and CDR2 FQGNSA. Trimming took 5 bases from V and 5 from J, leaving 12 bases between them. The CDR3 runs 13 residues.